This TCR beta chain was retrieved from a study of CD8+ T cells in alopecia areata. Study-level background: Tofacitinib dosing lasted 6 to 18 months, which was then followed by 6 months off drug.

Only a few counts were recorded for this clone. Treatment described: oral pan-JAK inhibitor, 5-10 mg twice daily. Following extraction, RNA underwent reverse transcription to cDNA, which served as the sequencing template. Only in-frame clones appear in the TCRdb table, and some are missing; sequencing was by immunoSEQ multiplex PCR. The table lists 150,000 to 200,000 clones, 60% of them singletons. Here the sequenced sample was CD4+ T cells sorted from blood, taken at week 24, from a patient treated with tofacitinib. The receptor's source is a human donor with alopecia areata.

CDR3 in DNA: TGTGCCAGCAGCCTTACAGGGGACAATCAGCCCCAGCATTTT. Amino acids: CASSLTGDNQPQHF. The chain employs TRBV9 and TRBJ1-5, with 7 positions matching TRBD1. Germline CDR1 and CDR2: SGDLS and YYNGEE. Trimming removed 4 bases from V and 3 bases from J; junction bases left unmatched: 4. The CDR3 has 14 residues.